The 8 T cell receptor beta chains given below trace back to one sample, sequenced in a study of shared clonotypes between healthy human individuals. Some clones are missing from TCRdb's copy, which holds only in-frame ones; the method was immunoSEQ multiplex PCR. The sample records approximately 2.3 million clones, over 90% being singletons. The sample comprised naive CD4+ T cells from PBMCs. Subset given: CD45RA+ positively selected. These TCRs come from a man between 18 and 29 years old in good health. Some clones in this sample may be carry-over from other donors' samples.

This chain connects TRBV15 to TRBJ2-3; D unresolved. CDR1 is LNHNV, CDR2 YYDKDF, per germline (reference sequence). This CDR3 is 14 amino acids long. V was trimmed by 5 bases and J by 1 base, leaving 10 bases between them. The CDR3 loop reads CATSPYLGTDTQYF. Written as DNA, the CDR3 is TGTGCCACCAGCCCGTATCTCGGCACAGATACGCAGTATTTT.

The V gene is TRBV5-6, the J gene TRBJ1-2; 9 nucleotides match TRBD1. With V trimmed by 4 bases and J by 8 bases, 6 bases remained unmatched. This CDR3 has 13 amino acids. Germline CDR1 is SGHDT and CDR2 is YYEEEE. The CDR3 loop is CASSLQGAQGYTF. The CDR3 DNA reads as TGTGCCAGCAGCCTACAGGGGGCGCAAGGCTACACCTTC.

As for this clone: Additional DNA sequences in this sample encode the identical CDR3. J is TRBJ2-1 and V is TRBV28; D may match TRBD1 or TRBD2 (6 bases each). CDR3 length: 15 residues. Germline CDR1 MDHEN, CDR2 SYDVKM. V was cut by 6 bases and J by 0 bases, with 12 bases left in between. CDR3 amino acids: CASREGGRSYNEQFF. DNA of the CDR3: TGTGCCAGCAGGGAGGGGGGTCGCTCCTACAATGAGCAGTTCTTC.

The chain joins TRBV7-9 to TRBJ1-2; D is ambiguous. Trimming pared 0 bases from V and 8 bases from J, leaving 10 bases between. The CDR3 is 13 amino acids. Germline V gene sequence: CDR1 SEHNR, CDR2 FQNEAQ (reference sequence). CDR3 DNA sequence: TGTGCCAGCAGCTTAGCGACCATTGGAGGCTACACCTTC. Its protein is CASSLATIGGYTF.

The gene calls are TRBV28 and TRBJ2-5, with TRBD2 matching over 12 bases. CDR1 is MDHEN and CDR2 is SYDVKM in the germline V gene. The CDR3 spans 16 residues. V shed 2 bases and J 5 bases; nucleotides not matched to a gene: 6. CDR3 nucleotides: TGTGCCAGCAGTTTACCCGTCCTAGCGGGGGGGGAGACCCAGTACTTC. As protein: CASSLPVLAGGETQYF. The full variable domain, with the rest looked up from reference TRBV28 and TRBJ2-5, is DVKVTQSSRYLVKRTGEKVFLECVQDMDHENMFWYRQDPGLGLRLIYFSYDVKMKEKGDIPEGYSVSREKKERFSLILESASTNQTSMYLCASSLPVLAGGETQYFGPGTRLLVL.

Details on this clone: The sample contains more than one DNA sequence encoding this CDR3. The rearrangement joins TRBV7-3 to TRBJ1-2; 8 bases are shared with TRBD1. The CDR3 loop spans 14 amino acids. CDR1 is SGHTA and CDR2 is FQGTGA in the germline V gene. V was pared by 5 bases and J by 4 bases, with 6 bases of the junction left unmatched. This chain's CDR3 is CASSPTGGSYGYTF. CDR3 bases: TGTGCCAGCAGCCCTACAGGGGGTTCCTATGGCTACACCTTC. Combining the CDR3 with reference TRBV7-3 and TRBJ1-2 gives the whole variable domain GAGVSQTPSNKVTEKGKYVELRCDPISGHTALYWYRQSLGQGPEFLIYFQGTGAADDSGLPNDRFFAVRPEGSVSTLKIQRTERGDSAVYLCASSPTGGSYGYTFGSGTRLTVV.

As concerns this clone: Other DNA variants within this sample encode the same CDR3. The rearrangement links TRBV19 to TRBJ2-1; 8 nucleotides agree with TRBD2. The V and J ends lost 2 bases and 4 bases, in that order; junction bases with no gene match: 1. Germline V gives CDR1 LNHDA, CDR2 SQIVND (reference sequence). This CDR3 contains 14 residues. The CDR3, as DNA: TGTGCCAGTAGTATACGGGGGGGATACAATGAGCAGTTCTTC. Translated, it gives CASSIRGGYNEQFF. Full variable domain (outside the CDR3, taken from reference TRBV19 and TRBJ2-1): DGGITQSPKYLFRKEGQNVTLSCEQNLNHDAMYWYRQDPGQGLRLIYYSQIVNDFQKGDIAEGYSVSREKKESFPLTVTSAQKNPTAFYLCASSIRGGYNEQFFGPGTRLTVL.

J is TRBJ2-6 and V is TRBV19; D is undetermined. Trimming shortened V by 1 base and J by 0 bases, and 13 bases separated the two germline ends. Germline CDR1 reads LNHDA; CDR2 reads SQIVND (reference sequence). The CDR3 has 18 amino acids. CDR3 region: CASSIVRSLGSGANVLTF. CDR3 nucleotides: TGTGCCAGTAGTATAGTGAGGTCGTTGGGCTCTGGGGCCAACGTCCTGACTTTC.